Described below is a single TCR beta chain sequence and its context. The sample belongs to a study of CD8 T cells in Susac syndrome. RNA was extracted with the RNeasy kit, and a quantity of about 0.45 to 1 ug was reverse transcribed using random hexamers. TCRdb processed the immunoSEQ multiplex PCR reads anew with MiXCR; each CDR3 protein has one entry. The sample lists a few hundred thousand distinct CDR3 sequences; more than 80% were seen once. The V gene lost 4 bases and the J gene lost 8 bases, with 21 bases spanning the gap. Germline V gene data show CDR1 as SGHDN and CDR2 as FVKESK. This CDR3 spans 16 amino acids.

The receptor's source is a human donor with multiple sclerosis. The genes are TRBV14 and TRBJ2-1; no reliable D call. Material: CD8+ T cells from PBMCs. The CDR3 loop reads CASSPFSNTPIHEQFF. Written as DNA, the CDR3 is TGTGCCAGCAGCCCCTTCAGCAATACCCCAATCCATGAGCAGTTCTTC.